The 25 T cell receptor beta chains below come from one sample, sequenced in a study of blood T cells in healthy people across ages. Together with a sample-barcoded 5' primer, a J-beta primer mix was included in a second PCR lasting about 7 to 11 cycles. TCRdb re-derived calls from the 5' RACE reads in MiXCR, one entry per CDR3 protein. The table lists 700,000 to 850,000 distinct CDR3 sequences, roughly 34% of them singletons. The material sequenced was blood. The receptors derive from a man between 18 and 35 years old in good health.

This clonotype was seen a handful of times. This chain connects TRBV14 to TRBJ1-2; 9 bases map to TRBD1. V trimming: 4 bases; J trimming: 8 bases; junction bases outside the gene matches: 11. Germline V gene data show CDR1 as SGHDN and CDR2 as FVKESK. This CDR3 contains 15 residues. The CDR3 reads CASSPTGQGFVGYTF. CDR3 DNA sequence: TGTGCCAGCAGCCCAACTGGACAGGGGTTTGTAGGCTACACCTTC.

This rearrangement joins TRBV7-9 to TRBJ2-7, with a weak D call TRBD1 (5 bases). CDR3 size: 14 residues. Trimming pared 4 bases from V and 3 bases from J, leaving 13 bases between. Germline CDR1 and CDR2: SEHNR and FQNEAQ (reference sequence). Here the CDR3 DNA reads TGTGCCAGCAGCTCCGACAGTCCGCTCTACGAGCAGTACTTC. Protein sequence: CASSSDSPLYEQYF. Full variable domain (rest looked up from reference TRBV7-9 and TRBJ2-7): DTGVSQNPRHKITKRGQNVTFRCDPISEHNRLYWYRQTLGQGPEFLTYFQNEAQLEKSRLLSDRFSAERPKGSFSTLEIQRTEQGDSAMYLCASSSDSPLYEQYFGPGTRLTVT.

In its sample, this clonotype was seen many times. The rearrangement joins TRBV7-2 to TRBJ2-1; 9 positions match TRBD1. This CDR3 has 13 amino acids. The ends lost 1 base at V and 12 bases at J; junction bases unmatched: 4. In germline, CDR1 is SGHTA, CDR2 FQGNSA. The CDR3 sequence: CASSLEGTGMQFF. The CDR3 DNA sequence: TGTGCCAGCAGCTTAGAAGGGACAGGGATGCAGTTCTTC.

CDR3 coding DNA: TGTGCCAGCAGCTTATCCAGCCAGACCCAGTACTTC. Translated, it gives CASSLSSQTQYF. This rearrangement joins TRBV7-9 to TRBJ2-5; D is unclear. V was pared by 2 bases and J by 6 bases, with 7 bases between. The CDR3 runs 12 residues. CDR1 is SEHNR, CDR2 FQNEAQ, per germline (reference sequence). The full variable domain, its missing parts supplied by reference TRBV7-9 and TRBJ2-5, is DTGVSQNPRHKITKRGQNVTFRCDPISEHNRLYWYRQTLGQGPEFLTYFQNEAQLEKSRLLSDRFSAERPKGSFSTLEIQRTEQGDSAMYLCASSLSSQTQYFGPGTRLLVL.

The sample holds one count of this clonotype. This chain connects TRBV5-1 to TRBJ1-4, with D maybe TRBD1 (6 bases). CDR3 length equals 15 residues. Germline-derived CDR1 and CDR2 are SGHRS and YFSETQ. The ends were cut back, 4 bases at V and 1 base at J, with 11 bases in the middle. The CDR3 loop is CASSAQGVTNEKLFF. CDR3 DNA: TGCGCCAGCAGCGCACAGGGTGTAACTAATGAAAAACTGTTTTTT.

The V gene is TRBV12-3 or TRBV12-4, the J gene TRBJ2-3, with D possibly TRBD2 on 7 matching bases. The CDR3 covers 14 residues. Trimming removed 10 bases at V and 0 bases at J, with 14 bases between. The chain's CDR3 is CAIRGATSTDTQYF. CDR3 DNA: TGTGCCATACGGGGGGCAACTAGCACAGATACGCAGTATTTT.

The sample holds a few counts of this clonotype. The chain has TRBV6-5 and TRBJ2-7, with 8 bases identical to TRBD1. With 5 bases clipped from V and 4 bases from J, the junction kept 4 bases outside the gene matches. This CDR3 is 13 amino acids long. Germline values: CDR1 MNHEY, CDR2 SVGAGI. CDR3 sequence (DNA): TGTGCCAGCAGTGACAGGGGCGGTTACGAGCAGTACTTC. Its protein is CASSDRGGYEQYF.

This clonotype was picked up one time. Being one base from a much bigger clone, this may be a read error. The CDR3: CASSSLGTRTDTQYF. The CDR3 nucleotides are TGTGCCAGCAGTTCCCTCGGGACTAGAACAGATACGCAGTATTTT. The rearrangement joins TRBV6-6 to TRBJ2-3, with TRBD2 matching over 8 bases. The CDR3 is made up of 15 amino acids. V lost 4 bases and J lost 3; bases outside the gene matches: 6. CDR1 is MNHNY, CDR2 SVGAGI, per germline (reference sequence).

The rearrangement uses TRBV23-1 and TRBJ2-6, with D possibly being TRBD1 (6 bases). TRBV23-1 falls under the ORF class, with uncertain function. The CDR3 runs to 18 residues. The V and J ends lost 6 bases and 0 bases respectively, with 18 bases between them. CDR3 DNA sequence: TGCGCCAGCAGGCAACACGGGGACAAACGCTCTGGGGCCAACGTCCTGACTTTC. Protein: CASRQHGDKRSGANVLTF.

The sample holds a few counts of this clonotype. This chain links TRBV5-1 with TRBJ1-6; TRBD1 is a possible D gene (5 bases). Germline values: CDR1 SGHRS, CDR2 YFSETQ. Between the trimmed V and J ends, which lost 4 bases and 7 bases, there was a span of 12 bases. CDR3 size: 14 residues. The CDR3 is CASSVTGRNSPLHF. DNA for the CDR3: TGCGCCAGCAGCGTTACAGGACGAAATTCACCCCTCCACTTT.

V usage is TRBV5-1 and J usage is TRBJ1-2, with 7 bases fitting TRBD1. The germline CDR1 and CDR2 sequences are SGHRS and YFSETQ. J was trimmed by 8 bases and V by 0 bases; bases with no gene match: 7. There are 14 residues in the CDR3. The CDR3 sequence: CASSLDQGGRGYTF. In DNA form, the CDR3 reads TGCGCCAGCAGCTTGGACCAGGGGGGAAGAGGCTACACCTTC.

This clonotype has a single count. The chain recombines TRBV20-1 with TRBJ1-5; 8 nucleotides agree with TRBD1. The germline gives CDR1 DFQATT, CDR2 SNEGSKA (reference sequence). CDR3 length equals 16 residues. Unmatched junction bases numbered 10, after V lost 1 base and J lost 5 bases. CDR3 sequence (DNA): TGCAGTGCTAGAGTACCCGGGACAGGTATCCATCAGCCCCAGCATTTT. Protein: CSARVPGTGIHQPQHF.

This rearrangement joins TRBV5-1 to TRBJ1-5; D not certain. The J call is doubtful: the DNA matches TRBJ2-3 better. Germline V gene sequence: CDR1 SGHRS, CDR2 YFSETQ. The CDR3 sequence is 15 residues long. The CDR3 nucleotides are TGCGCCAGCAGCTTGGATACGACCGCGGATCAGCCCCAGTATTTT. This gives the protein CASSLDTTADQPQYF.

This clonotype was observed many times. The CDR3 region has the DNA TGTGCCAGCAGCTTGGCAGGTGGTGGCTACACCTTC. This codes for CASSLAGGGYTF. The chain is built from TRBV7-2 and TRBJ1-2; D remains unclear. Trimming shortened V by 3 bases and J by 7 bases, and 9 bases separated the two germline ends. This CDR3 contains 12 residues. From germline, CDR1 is SGHTA and CDR2 FQGNSA.

This clonotype was detected only a few times. V is TRBV6-6 and J is TRBJ1-2, with D hard to call. The CDR3 spans 15 residues. V was clipped by 6 bases and J by 4 bases, with 18 bases between them. CDR1 and CDR2 from the germline V gene are MNHNY and SVGAGI (reference sequence). The CDR3 sequence: CASSDGLPRAYGYTF. CDR3 coding DNA: TGTGCCAGCAGCGATGGACTTCCGCGGGCCTATGGCTACACCTTC.

The rearrangement links TRBV12-3 or TRBV12-4 to TRBJ1-4; D gene uncertain. The V and J ends lost 6 bases and 8 bases respectively, with 13 bases between them. The CDR3 is 13 amino acids. Written as DNA, the CDR3 is TGTGCCAGCAGCACGATAATGCGGGAAAAACTGTTTTTT. It encodes CASSTIMREKLFF.

The chain recombines TRBV5-1 with TRBJ2-3; weak D call: TRBD1 (8 bases). Between the trimmed V and J ends, which lost 0 bases and 0 bases, there was a span of 14 bases. The germline gives CDR1 SGHRS, CDR2 YFSETQ. CDR3 length: 17 amino acids. The CDR3 DNA is TGCGCCAGCAGCTTGGCCACAGGGGGGGTGAGCACAGATACGCAGTATTTT. Residues: CASSLATGGVSTDTQYF.

This rearrangement joins TRBV7-2 to TRBJ2-7; D call uncertain. Germline-derived CDR1 and CDR2 are SGHTA and FQGNSA. The CDR3 covers 14 residues. V was trimmed by 5 bases and J by 7 bases, leaving 18 bases between them. The CDR3 reads CASSPLPPHNEQYF. CDR3 DNA sequence: TGTGCCAGCAGCCCTCTCCCCCCTCACAATGAGCAGTACTTC.

Turning to this clonotype: A much larger clone is a single base away; this may be a read error. The rearrangement joins TRBV4-3 to TRBJ2-4; maybe TRBD2 (5 bases). This CDR3 region has 17 residues. Germline V gene data show CDR1 as LGHNA and CDR2 as YSLEER. Trimming took off 0 bases at V and 1 base at J, with 13 bases between the two ends. CDR3 bases: TGCGCCAGCAGCCAAGAGGCCGGGGTAGAGGCCAAAAACATTCAGTACTTC. This gives the protein CASSQEAGVEAKNIQYF.

This clonotype appeared a few times. The chain is built from TRBV12-3 or TRBV12-4 and TRBJ1-4; D is perhaps TRBD1 (5 bases). V was cut by 7 bases and J by 3 bases, with 18 bases left in between. This CDR3 comprises 16 residues. The CDR3 nucleotides read TGTGCCAGCACCCGAAGGCAGGGAGGGTCTAATGAAAAACTGTTTTTT. Translating gives CASTRRQGGSNEKLFF.

There are many counts of this clonotype. The J gene is TRBJ1-2, the V gene TRBV4-1, with D hard to call. The CDR3 length is 13 residues. CDR1 is MGHRA, CDR2 YSYEKL, per germline. Between the trimmed V and J ends, which lost 1 base and 8 bases, there was a span of 11 bases. The DNA of the CDR3 is TGCGCCAGCAGCCAAGGACTCATGGACGGCTACACCTTC. Encoded protein: CASSQGLMDGYTF.

As for this clonotype: Possible read error: a much larger clone is one base away. The V call is TRBV29-1, the J call TRBJ2-3; TRBD2 agrees at 10 bases. The germline gives CDR1 SQVTM, CDR2 ANQGSEA. With V trimmed by 4 bases and J by 1 base, 11 bases remained unmatched. This CDR3 contains 17 residues. The DNA for the CDR3 is TGCAGCGTTGTCCTAGCGGGGGCCCGCTTTGGCACAGATACGCAGTATTTT. Protein product: CSVVLAGARFGTDTQYF.

This clonotype was counted between two and nine times. V usage is TRBV5-1 and J usage is TRBJ2-1; D unresolved. Germline-derived CDR1 and CDR2 are SGHRS and YFSETQ. This CDR3 contains 13 residues. Trimming left V 6 bases short and J 5 bases short, with 12 bases between. Written as DNA, the CDR3 is TGCGCCAGCAAATTTAGCCTGAACAATGAGCAGTTCTTC. Its translation: CASKFSLNNEQFF.

Many counts were recorded for this clonotype. The chain employs TRBV7-2 and TRBJ2-5, with unresolved D. The CDR3 extends over 16 amino acids. Germline CDR1 SGHTA, CDR2 FQGNSA. V lost 1 base and J lost 0, with 12 bases in between. DNA for the CDR3: TGTGCCAGCAGCTTAGAACATCGCCGCTACCAAGAGACCCAGTACTTC. Translating it yields CASSLEHRRYQETQYF. Full variable domain (missing parts from reference TRBV7-2 and TRBJ2-5): GAGVSQSPSNKVTEKGKDVELRCDPISGHTALYWYRQSLGQGLEFLIYFQGNSAPDKSGLPSDRFSAERTGGSVSTLTIQRTQQEDSAVYLCASSLEHRRYQETQYFGPGTRLLVL.

This clonotype was seen a single time. It may be a read error: a sequence one base away is much more abundant. The V call is TRBV4-1, the J call TRBJ2-1; 14 positions match TRBD2. The CDR3 loop spans 18 amino acids. Germline CDR1 MGHRA, CDR2 YSYEKL. Here the CDR3 reads CASSRGLAGVPYYTEQFF. The CDR3 bases are TGCGCCAGCAGTAGGGGACTAGCGGGGGTCCCCTACTACACTGAGCAGTTCTTC.